This is a list of T cell receptor beta chains from one sample in a study of blood T cell repertoires in COVID-19. The repertoire was sequenced with immunoSEQ multiplex PCR; TCRdb's copy has only in-frame clones and lacks some. The sample lists 250,000 to 300,000 clones; 89% were seen once. The sequenced sample was peripheral blood. The origin of the receptors is a woman aged 40-49 years who had recovered from COVID-19. The CDR3 runs from the conserved cysteine through the conserved F or W. The D gene is left open where the match is weak. For some rows the clone size is stated as once, few or many, or as a class when expanded; others skip it.

TRBV3-1/TRBV3-2	few	NA	TRBJ1-1	15	CASSQTADIHTEAFF	TGTGCCAGCAGCCAAACCGCGGACATCCACACTGAAGCTTTCTTT
TRBV4-1	once	NA	TRBJ2-5	14	CASSQVEVGETQYF	TGCGCCAGCAGCCAAGTCGAGGTGGGAGAGACCCAGTACTTC
TRBV4-2	few	TRBD1	TRBJ1-2	14	CASSQPGQDLGYTF	TGTGCCAGCAGCCAACCGGGACAGGACCTTGGCTACACCTTC
TRBV5-5	NA	NA	TRBJ2-7	11	CASSLAYEQYF	TGTGCCAGCAGCTTGGCGTACGAGCAGTACTTC
TRBV2	NA	NA	TRBJ2-3	15	CASKTGLIGTDTQYF	TGTGCCAGCAAAACAGGGTTGATTGGCACAGATACGCAGTATTTT
TRBV15	NA	TRBD2	TRBJ2-3	18	CATSRDTQVGLVGDTQYF	TGTGCCACCAGCAGAGACACCCAGGTGGGACTAGTAGGGGATACGCAGTATTTT
TRBV6-5	NA	NA	TRBJ1-5	13	CASRGADNQPQHF	TGTGCCAGCAGGGGAGCAGACAATCAGCCCCAGCATTTT
TRBV24-1	NA	TRBD1	TRBJ2-1	14	CATSDSTGAGEQFF	TGTGCCACCAGTGATTCGACAGGGGCAGGAGAGCAGTTCTTC
TRBV4-1	NA	NA	TRBJ2-2	14	CASSQAGYTGELFF	TGCGCCAGCAGCCAGGCGGGGTACACCGGGGAGCTGTTTTTT
TRBV29-1	NA	NA	TRBJ2-2	14	CSVEGTSNTGELFF	TGCAGCGTTGAGGGGACATCAAACACCGGGGAGCTGTTTTTT
TRBV6-5	NA	TRBD1	TRBJ2-5	15	CATSKGQGIGETQYF	TGTGCCACCTCGAAGGGACAGGGGATCGGGGAGACCCAGTACTTC
TRBV30	NA	TRBD1	TRBJ1-6	16	CAWILTRDRGESPLHF	TGTGCCTGGATCCTAACCCGGGACAGGGGCGAATCACCCCTCCACTTT
TRBV4-2	NA	NA	TRBJ1-2	15	CASSQDPGLSLGYTF	TGTGCCAGCAGCCAAGACCCGGGACTGTCACTTGGCTACACCTTC
TRBV19	few	NA	TRBJ2-3	14	CASSYVRSTDTQYF	TGTGCCAGTAGTTATGTCAGAAGCACAGATACGCAGTATTTT
TRBV18	once	TRBD1	TRBJ1-1	15	CASSPWTGWNTEAFF	TGTGCCAGCTCACCGTGGACAGGGTGGAACACTGAAGCTTTCTTT
TRBV6-2/TRBV6-3	few	NA	TRBJ2-3	15	CASSNLLLGPDTQYF	TGTGCCAGCAGTAACCTCTTACTAGGGCCCGATACGCAGTATTTT
TRBV28	NA	NA	TRBJ1-1	12	CASSFQNTEAFF	TGTGCCAGCAGTTTTCAGAACACTGAAGCTTTCTTT